What follows is one TCR beta chain and its context. Its matching antigen is unknown. This entry comes from a study of cytomegalovirus exposure and HLA in healthy donors. Broader study findings: What a later analysis reportedly showed was that an Asian-associated ancestry cluster had fewer N-insertions than the roughly 700-donor mean. Later analysis associated a missense DCLRE1C variant with TCR beta V- and J-gene trimming. CMV serostatus was the sole immune exposure data available. Reports showed the classifier diagnosing cytomegalovirus status with high specificity and sensitivity.

Primers for the PCR totalled 60 Vbeta and 13 Jbeta. Sequencing was performed with immunoSEQ multiplex PCR; in TCRdb, only in-frame clones are kept and a portion is missing. This table has under 150,000 clones, about 80% appearing once. Germline CDR1 and CDR2: KGHSH and LQKENI. This CDR3 is built from 13 residues. Trimming pared 2 bases from V and 6 bases from J, leaving 7 bases between. The V gene is TRBV18, the J gene TRBJ2-2; D is perhaps TRBD1 (6 bases). Sequenced material: PBMCs. The clonotype was recovered from a male donor in good health and CMV-seropositive. The CDR3 bases are TGTGCCAGCTCACCAGGACAGCCCGGGGAGCTGTTTTTT. Protein product: CASSPGQPGELFF. Full variable domain (missing parts from reference TRBV18 and TRBJ2-2): NAGVMQNPRHLVRRRGQEARLRCSPMKGHSHVYWYRQLPEEGLKFMVYLQKENIIDESGMPKERFSAEFPKEGPSILRIQQVVRGDSAAYFCASSPGQPGELFFGEGSRLTVL.